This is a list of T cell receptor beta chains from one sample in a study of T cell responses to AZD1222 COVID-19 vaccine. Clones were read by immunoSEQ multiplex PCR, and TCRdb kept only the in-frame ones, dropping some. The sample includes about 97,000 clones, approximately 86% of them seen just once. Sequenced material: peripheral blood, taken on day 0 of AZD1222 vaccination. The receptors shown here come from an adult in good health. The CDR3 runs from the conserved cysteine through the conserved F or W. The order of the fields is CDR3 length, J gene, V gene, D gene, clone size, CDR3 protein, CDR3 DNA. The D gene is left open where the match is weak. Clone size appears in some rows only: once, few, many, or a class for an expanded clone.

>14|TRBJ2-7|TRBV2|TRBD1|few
CASTLWDRLYEQYF
TGTGCCAGCACACTGTGGGACAGGCTCTACGAGCAGTACTTC
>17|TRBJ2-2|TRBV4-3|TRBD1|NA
CASSHIEQGDYTGELFF
TGCGCCAGCAGCCATATCGAACAGGGGGACTACACCGGGGAGCTGTTTTTT
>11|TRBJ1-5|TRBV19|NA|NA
CASGTNQPQHF
TGTGCCAGCGGGACTAACCAGCCCCAGCATTTT
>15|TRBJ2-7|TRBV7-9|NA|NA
CASSARLDGPLEQYF
TGTGCCAGCAGCGCAAGACTGGACGGACCTCTCGAGCAGTACTTC
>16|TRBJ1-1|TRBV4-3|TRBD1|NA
CASSQVQGGVNTEAFF
TGCGCCAGCAGCCAAGTCCAGGGGGGCGTGAACACTGAAGCTTTCTTT
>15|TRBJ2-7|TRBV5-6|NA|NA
CASRFRGRRSYEQYF
TGTGCCAGCAGATTCCGGGGTCGGCGGTCCTACGAGCAGTACTTC
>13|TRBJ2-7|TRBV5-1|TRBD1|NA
CASSLAFEGAQYF
TGCGCCAGCAGCTTGGCCTTCGAGGGGGCCCAGTACTTC
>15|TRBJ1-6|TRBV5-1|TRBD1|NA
CASSLTTGRSSPLHF
TGCGCCAGCAGCTTGACGACAGGGAGAAGTTCACCCCTCCACTTT
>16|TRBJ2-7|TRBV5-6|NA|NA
CASGTQMDRRLYEQYF
TGTGCCAGCGGAACTCAAATGGACAGAAGGTTATACGAGCAGTACTTC
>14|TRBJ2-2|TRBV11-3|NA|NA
CASSSEGAPGELFF
TGTGCCAGCAGCTCCGAGGGTGCCCCCGGGGAGCTGTTTTTT
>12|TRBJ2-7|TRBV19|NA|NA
CASNLAAGPQYF
TGTGCCAGTAACTTGGCCGCCGGCCCCCAGTACTTC
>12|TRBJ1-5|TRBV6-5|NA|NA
CASSDSNQPQHF
TGTGCCAGCAGCGATAGCAATCAGCCCCAGCATTTT
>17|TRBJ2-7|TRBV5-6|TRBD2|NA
CASSLGGPGGPYDEQYF
TGTGCCAGCAGCTTGGGTGGCCCGGGGGGACCTTACGACGAGCAGTACTTC
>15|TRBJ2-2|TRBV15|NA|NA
CATSSRVLDTGELFF
TGTGCCACCAGCAGTAGGGTTTTGGACACCGGGGAGCTGTTTTTT
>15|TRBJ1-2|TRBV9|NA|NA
CASSVERNSNYGYTF
TGTGCCAGCAGCGTAGAGAGAAACTCTAACTATGGCTACACCTTC
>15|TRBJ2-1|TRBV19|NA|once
CASSQGGKAYNEQFF
TGTGCCAGTAGCCAGGGCGGGAAGGCTTACAATGAGCAGTTCTTC
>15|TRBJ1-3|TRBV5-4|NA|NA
CASRDVGGSGNTIYF
TGTGCCAGCAGGGACGTCGGGGGCTCTGGAAACACCATATATTTT
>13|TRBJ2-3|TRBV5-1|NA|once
CASSLEGSYTQYF
TGCGCCAGCAGCTTGGAGGGGTCTTATACGCAGTATTTT
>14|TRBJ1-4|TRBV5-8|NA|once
CASIEGGPNEKLFF
TGTGCCAGCATCGAGGGAGGGCCTAATGAAAAACTGTTTTTT
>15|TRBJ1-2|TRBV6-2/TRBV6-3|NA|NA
CASSYSRQNDYGYTF
TGTGCCAGCAGTTACTCGAGGCAGAACGACTATGGCTACACCTTC
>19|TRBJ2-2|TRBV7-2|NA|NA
CASSLVAGPGVRKARELFF
TGTGCCAGCAGCTTAGTGGCGGGGCCGGGGGTCCGAAAAGCGAGGGAGCTGTTTTTT
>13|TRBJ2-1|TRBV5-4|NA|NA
CASSSAGKMGQFF
TGTGCCAGCAGCTCCGCAGGAAAAATGGGGCAGTTCTTC
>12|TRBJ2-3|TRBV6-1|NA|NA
CASSLGTDTQYF
TGTGCCAGCAGTTTAGGGACAGATACGCAGTATTTT
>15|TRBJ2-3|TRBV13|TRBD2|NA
CASSFTSGSSDTQYF
TGTGCCAGCAGCTTTACTAGCGGGAGTTCAGATACGCAGTATTTT
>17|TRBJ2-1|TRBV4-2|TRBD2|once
CASSQGSSAGVDNEQFF
TGTGCCAGCAGCCAAGGGTCCTCAGCGGGGGTGGACAATGAGCAGTTCTTC
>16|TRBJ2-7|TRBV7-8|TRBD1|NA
CASSFYRTGSSYEQYF
TGTGCCAGCAGCTTCTACCGGACAGGGAGCTCCTACGAGCAGTACTTC
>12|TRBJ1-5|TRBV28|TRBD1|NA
CASKTGDQPQHF
TGTGCCAGCAAGACAGGGGATCAGCCCCAGCATTTT
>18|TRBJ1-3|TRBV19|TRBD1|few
CASSSSGQGKLFGNTIYF
TGTGCCAGTAGTTCTTCTGGACAGGGTAAACTCTTTGGAAACACCATATATTTT
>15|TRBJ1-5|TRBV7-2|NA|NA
CASSLGGYSNQPQHF
TGTGCCAGCAGCTTAGGAGGGTACAGCAATCAGCCCCAGCATTTT